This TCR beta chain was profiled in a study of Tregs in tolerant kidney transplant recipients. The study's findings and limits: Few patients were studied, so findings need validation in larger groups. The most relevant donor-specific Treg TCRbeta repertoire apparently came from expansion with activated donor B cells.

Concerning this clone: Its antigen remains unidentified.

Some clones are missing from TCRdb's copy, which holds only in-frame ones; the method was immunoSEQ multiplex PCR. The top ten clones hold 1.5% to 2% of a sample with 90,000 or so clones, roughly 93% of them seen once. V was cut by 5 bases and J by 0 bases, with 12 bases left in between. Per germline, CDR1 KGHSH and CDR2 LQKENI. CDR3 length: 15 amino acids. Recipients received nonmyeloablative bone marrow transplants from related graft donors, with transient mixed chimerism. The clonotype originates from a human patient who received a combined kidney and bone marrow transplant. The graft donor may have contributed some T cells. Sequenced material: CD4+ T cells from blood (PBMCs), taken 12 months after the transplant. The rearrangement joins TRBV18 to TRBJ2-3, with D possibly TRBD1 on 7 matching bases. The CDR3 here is CASSGGTVSTDTQYF. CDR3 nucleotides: TGTGCCAGCTCAGGAGGGACAGTGAGCACAGATACGCAGTATTTT.